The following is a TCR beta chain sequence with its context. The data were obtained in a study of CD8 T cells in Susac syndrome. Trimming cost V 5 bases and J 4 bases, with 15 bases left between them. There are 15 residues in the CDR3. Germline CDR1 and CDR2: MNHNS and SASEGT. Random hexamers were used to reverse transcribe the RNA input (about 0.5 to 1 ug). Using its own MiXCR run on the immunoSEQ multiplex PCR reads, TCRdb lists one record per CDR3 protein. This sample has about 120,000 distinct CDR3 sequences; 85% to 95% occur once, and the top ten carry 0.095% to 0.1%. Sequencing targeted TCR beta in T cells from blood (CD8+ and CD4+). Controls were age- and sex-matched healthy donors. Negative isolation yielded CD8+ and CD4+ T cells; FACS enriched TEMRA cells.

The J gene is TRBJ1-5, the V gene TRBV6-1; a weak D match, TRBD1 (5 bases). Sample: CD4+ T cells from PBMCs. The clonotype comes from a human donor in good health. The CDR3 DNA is TGTGCCAGCAGTCTGACAGAAGTTCGGAATCAGCCCCAGCATTTT. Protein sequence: CASSLTEVRNQPQHF.